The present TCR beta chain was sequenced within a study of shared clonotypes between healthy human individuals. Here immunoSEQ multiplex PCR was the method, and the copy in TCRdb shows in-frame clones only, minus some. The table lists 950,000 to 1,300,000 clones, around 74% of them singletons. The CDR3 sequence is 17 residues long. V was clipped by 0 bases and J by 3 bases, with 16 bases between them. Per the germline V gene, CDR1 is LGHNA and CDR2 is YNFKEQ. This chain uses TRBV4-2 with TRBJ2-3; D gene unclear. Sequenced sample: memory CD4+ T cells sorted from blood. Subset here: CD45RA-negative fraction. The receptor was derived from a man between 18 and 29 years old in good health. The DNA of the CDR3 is TGTGCCAGCAGCCAAGATCTTGGCCAGTTAAGGACAGATACGCAGTATTTT. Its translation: CASSQDLGQLRTDTQYF.